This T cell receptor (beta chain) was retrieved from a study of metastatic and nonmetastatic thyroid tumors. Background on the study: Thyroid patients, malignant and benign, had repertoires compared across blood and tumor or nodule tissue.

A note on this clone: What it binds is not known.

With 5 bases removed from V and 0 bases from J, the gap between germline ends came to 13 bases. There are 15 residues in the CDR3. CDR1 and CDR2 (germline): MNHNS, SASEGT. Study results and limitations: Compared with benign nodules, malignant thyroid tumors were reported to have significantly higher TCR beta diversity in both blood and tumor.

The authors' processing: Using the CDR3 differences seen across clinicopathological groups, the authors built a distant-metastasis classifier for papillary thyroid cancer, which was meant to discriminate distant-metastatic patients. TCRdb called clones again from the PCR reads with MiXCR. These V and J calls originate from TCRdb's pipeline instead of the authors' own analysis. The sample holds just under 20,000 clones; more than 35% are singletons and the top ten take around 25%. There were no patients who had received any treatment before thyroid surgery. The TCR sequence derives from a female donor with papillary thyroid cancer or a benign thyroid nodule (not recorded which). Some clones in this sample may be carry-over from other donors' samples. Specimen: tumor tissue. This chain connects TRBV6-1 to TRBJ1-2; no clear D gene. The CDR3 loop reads CASSPSPTTNYGYTF. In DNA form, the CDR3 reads TGTGCCAGCAGTCCTAGTCCCACTACTAACTATGGCTACACCTTC.